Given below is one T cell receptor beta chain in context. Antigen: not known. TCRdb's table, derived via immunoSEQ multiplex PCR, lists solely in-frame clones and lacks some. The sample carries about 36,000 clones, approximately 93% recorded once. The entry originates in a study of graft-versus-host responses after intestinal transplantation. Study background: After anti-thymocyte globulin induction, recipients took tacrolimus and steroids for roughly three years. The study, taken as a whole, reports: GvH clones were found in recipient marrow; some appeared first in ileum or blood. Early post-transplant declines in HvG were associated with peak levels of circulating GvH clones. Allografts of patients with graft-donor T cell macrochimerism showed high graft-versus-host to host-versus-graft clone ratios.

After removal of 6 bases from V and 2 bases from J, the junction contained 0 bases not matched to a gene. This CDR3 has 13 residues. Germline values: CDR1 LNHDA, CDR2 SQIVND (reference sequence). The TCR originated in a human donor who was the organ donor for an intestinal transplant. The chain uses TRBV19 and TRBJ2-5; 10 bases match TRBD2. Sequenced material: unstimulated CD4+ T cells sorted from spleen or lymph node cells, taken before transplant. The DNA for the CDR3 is TGTGCCAGTAGACTAGCGGGGCAAGAGACCCAGTACTTC. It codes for CASRLAGQETQYF. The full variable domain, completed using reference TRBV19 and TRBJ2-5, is DGGITQSPKYLFRKEGQNVTLSCEQNLNHDAMYWYRQDPGQGLRLIYYSQIVNDFQKGDIAEGYSVSREKKESFPLTVTSAQKNPTAFYLCASRLAGQETQYFGPGTRLLVL.